This TCR beta chain was captured in a study of cytomegalovirus exposure and HLA in healthy donors. Germline loops: CDR1 SNHLY, CDR2 FYNNEI. Losses at the gene ends were 10 bases for V and 7 bases for J; bases not matched to a gene: 10. This CDR3 comprises 14 residues. A multiplex PCR was run with 60 Vbeta primers and 13 Jbeta primers. Using immunoSEQ multiplex PCR, the repertoire was profiled, and TCRdb retains in-frame clones only, with some absent. The sample has 120,000 or so clones, roughly 75% seen once. Study-level findings and limits: The sole available immune exposure information was CMV serostatus.

Remarks on this clone: Its matching antigen is unknown.

Sequences were obtained from PBMCs. The receptor was derived from a man aged 25 to 45 in good health and CMV-seropositive. The gene calls are TRBV2 and TRBJ1-4, with 9 bases that match TRBD1. CDR3 residues: CATSPGQGREKLFF. The CDR3 DNA sequence: TGTGCCACGTCCCCGGGACAGGGCCGTGAAAAACTGTTTTTT.